Listed here are 5 T cell receptor beta chains from one sample, sequenced in a study of radiotherapy plus CTLA-4 blockade in lung cancer. Sequencing was performed with immunoSEQ multiplex PCR; in TCRdb, only in-frame clones are kept and a portion is missing. The table records roughly 73,000 clones, around 87% of them present only once. The source material was peripheral blood, sampled from a patient treated with radiotherapy plus ipilimumab. These receptors all stem from a human donor with non-small cell lung cancer that progressed on radiotherapy plus ipilimumab.

The chain has TRBV2 and TRBJ1-2, with D perhaps matching TRBD1 (6 bases). Germline CDR1 is SNHLY and CDR2 is FYNNEI. This CDR3 spans 15 amino acids. V was shortened by 5 bases and J by 8 bases, with 21 bases between the two germline ends. As DNA, the CDR3 is TGTGCCAGCAGTAGACCCGGTGGGGGGGCCGAGGGCTACACCTTC. This codes for CASSRPGGGAEGYTF. The full variable domain, with the rest looked up from reference TRBV2 and TRBJ1-2, is EPEVTQTPSHQVTQMGQEVILRCVPISNHLYFYWYRQILGQKVEFLVSFYNNEISEKSEIFDDQFSVERPDGSNFTLKIRSTKLEDSAMYFCASSRPGGGAEGYTFGSGTRLTVV.

V and J are TRBV11-2 and TRBJ2-1, with TRBD2 matching 7 bases. CDR3 size: 15 residues. After removal of 1 base from V and 4 bases from J, the junction contained 4 bases not matched to a gene. Per germline, CDR1 SGHAT and CDR2 FQNNGV. CDR3 DNA sequence: TGTGCCAGCAGCTTAGGTAGCGGGCAATACAATGAGCAGTTCTTC. Protein sequence: CASSLGSGQYNEQFF.

This clone was counted only a few times. The chain carries TRBV4-1 and TRBJ2-7; no clear D. V was shortened by 0 bases and J by 6 bases, with 9 bases between the two germline ends. The CDR3 consists of 13 residues. Per the germline V gene, CDR1 is MGHRA and CDR2 is YSYEKL. The CDR3 sequence: CASSQDPGAEQYV. The CDR3 DNA reads TGCGCCAGCAGCCAAGATCCGGGTGCCGAGCAGTACGTC.

V gene TRBV5-1 combines with J gene TRBJ1-2; 7 bases line up with TRBD1. Germline loops: CDR1 SGHRS, CDR2 YFSETQ. V lost 4 bases and J lost 6; bases outside the gene matches: 3. The CDR3 consists of 12 residues. The CDR3 region is CASSIQGNGYTF. As DNA, the CDR3 is TGCGCCAGCAGCATACAGGGGAATGGCTACACCTTC.

V is TRBV7-3 and J is TRBJ2-6, with D unclear. The CDR3 has 14 residues. V was clipped by 5 bases and J by 0 bases, with 5 bases between them. Germline V gene lookup returns CDR1 SGHTA and CDR2 FQGTGA. CDR3 residues: CASSRNSGANVLTF. CDR3 nucleotide sequence: TGTGCCAGCAGCCGGAACTCTGGGGCCAACGTCCTGACTTTC.